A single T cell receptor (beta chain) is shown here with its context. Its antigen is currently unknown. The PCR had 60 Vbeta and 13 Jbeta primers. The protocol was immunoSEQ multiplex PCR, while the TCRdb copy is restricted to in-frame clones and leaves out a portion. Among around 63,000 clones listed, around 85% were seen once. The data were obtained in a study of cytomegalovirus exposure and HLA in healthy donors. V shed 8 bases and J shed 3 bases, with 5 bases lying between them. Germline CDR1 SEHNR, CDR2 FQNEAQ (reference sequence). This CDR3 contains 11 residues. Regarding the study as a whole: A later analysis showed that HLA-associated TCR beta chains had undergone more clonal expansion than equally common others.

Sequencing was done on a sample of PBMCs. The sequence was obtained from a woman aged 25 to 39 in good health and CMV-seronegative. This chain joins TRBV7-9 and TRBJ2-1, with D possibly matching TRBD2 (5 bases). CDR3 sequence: CASEGYNEQFF. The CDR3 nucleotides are TGTGCCAGCGAGGGCTACAATGAGCAGTTCTTC.